A selection of T cell receptor beta chains follows, all from one sample in a study of vaccination and CD4 T cells after COVID-19. One entry per CDR3 protein, called by TCRdb with MiXCR from the PCR reads. The table has approximately 20,000 distinct CDR3 sequences, about 51% seen once. Their cognate antigens are unknown. Sequenced: CD4+ T cells from blood, cultured in vitro. These receptor sequences come from a human donor who had recovered from COVID-19. The CDR3 runs from the conserved cysteine through the conserved F or W. The order of the fields is CDR3 protein, CDR3 DNA, D gene, J gene, clone size, V gene. A D gene is named only where the DNA matches it firmly. Rows may omit the clone size; those that give it use once, few, many or a size class.

CASSPQGARGYTF | TGTGCCAGCAGCCCTCAGGGGGCGCGAGGCTACACCTTC | TRBD1 | TRBJ1-2 | . | TRBV11-3
CASSLGGERGNTEAFF | TGTGCCAGTAGCCTCGGCGGAGAGCGGGGGAACACTGAAGCTTTCTTT | . | TRBJ1-1 | few | TRBV19
CASSIGQGDTEAFF | TGTGCCAGCAGCATAGGACAGGGGGACACTGAAGCTTTCTTT | TRBD1 | TRBJ1-1 | . | TRBV7-9
CSARSTGGATEAFF | TGCAGTGCTAGAAGTACAGGGGGCGCAACTGAAGCTTTCTTT | TRBD1 | TRBJ1-1 | . | TRBV20-1
CASSPTSGRYDTQYF | TGCGCCAGCAGTCCGACTAGCGGGAGATATGATACGCAGTATTTT | TRBD2 | TRBJ2-3 | . | TRBV23-1
CASSKTGQGQYF | TGTGCCAGCAGCAAGACAGGGCAGGGGCAGTACTTC | TRBD1 | TRBJ2-7 | . | TRBV11-3
CSARDNRPFGTDTQYF | TGCAGTGCTAGAGATAATCGGCCCTTTGGCACAGATACGCAGTATTTT | . | TRBJ2-3 | few | TRBV20-1
CASSIDLRQGLRNTEAFF | TGTGCCAGTAGTATCGATCTCCGACAGGGTTTGAGGAACACTGAAGCTTTCTTT | TRBD1 | TRBJ1-1 | . | TRBV19
CASSLGDRNTEAFF | TGCGCCAGCAGCTTGGGGGACAGGAACACTGAAGCTTTCTTT | TRBD1 | TRBJ1-1 | . | TRBV5-1
CASSYSTSGGATDTQYF | TGTGCCAGCAGTTACTCGACTAGCGGGGGGGCAACAGATACGCAGTATTTT | TRBD2 | TRBJ2-3 | . | TRBV6-5
CASSFQGGDTEAFF | TGTGCCAGCAGTTTCCAGGGGGGGGACACTGAAGCTTTCTTT | TRBD1 | TRBJ1-1 | . | TRBV6-5
CASSLWRSNTEAFF | TGTGCCAGCAGTTTATGGCGGTCGAACACTGAAGCTTTCTTT | . | TRBJ1-1 | . | TRBV27
CASSMEGGYNEQFF | TGTGCCAGCAGCATGGAGGGGGGATACAATGAGCAGTTCTTC | . | TRBJ2-1 | . | TRBV7-2
CASSYGAGRYEQYF | TGTGCCAGCAGTTACGGGGCAGGGCGCTACGAGCAGTACTTC | . | TRBJ2-7 | . | TRBV6-2/TRBV6-3